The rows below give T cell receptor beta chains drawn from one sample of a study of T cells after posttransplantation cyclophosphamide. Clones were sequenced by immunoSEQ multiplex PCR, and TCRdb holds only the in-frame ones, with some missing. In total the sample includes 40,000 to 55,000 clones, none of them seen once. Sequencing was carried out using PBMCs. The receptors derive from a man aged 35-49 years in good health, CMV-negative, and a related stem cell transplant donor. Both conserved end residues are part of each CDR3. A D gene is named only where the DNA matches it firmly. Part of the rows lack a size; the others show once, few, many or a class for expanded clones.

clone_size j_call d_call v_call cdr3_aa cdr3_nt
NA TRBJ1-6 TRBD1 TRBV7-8 CASSKGQGLSPLHF TGTGCCAGCAGCAAGGGACAGGGACTTTCACCCCTCCACTTT
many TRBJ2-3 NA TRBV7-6 CASSLVGSSTDTQYF TGTGCCAGCAGCTTAGTGGGCTCAAGCACAGATACGCAGTATTTT
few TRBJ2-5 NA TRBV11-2 CASSSKGVFQETQYF TGTGCCAGCAGCTCAAAGGGGGTTTTTCAAGAGACCCAGTACTTC
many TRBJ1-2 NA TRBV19 CASSISSWAALDYTF TGTGCCAGTAGTATCTCGTCCTGGGCAGCCTTGGACTACACCTTC
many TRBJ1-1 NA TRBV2 CASSEASRGDTEAFF TGTGCCAGCAGTGAAGCGTCCAGAGGAGACACTGAAGCTTTCTTT
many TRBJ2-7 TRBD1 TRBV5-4 CASSLKGQRSYEQYF TGTGCCAGCAGCTTAAAGGGACAGAGGTCGTACGAGCAGTACTTC
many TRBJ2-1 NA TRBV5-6 CASSFQGMVNEQFF TGTGCCAGCAGCTTTCAGGGGATGGTTAATGAGCAGTTCTTC
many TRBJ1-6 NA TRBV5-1 CASSLVSSSYNSPLHF TGCGCCAGCAGCTTGGTTTCCTCCTCCTATAATTCACCCCTCCACTTT
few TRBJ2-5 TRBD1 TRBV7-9 CASSQPNRGLETQYF TGTGCCAGCAGCCAACCCAACAGGGGTTTAGAGACCCAGTACTTC
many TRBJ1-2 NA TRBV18 CASSPTTGYGYTF TGTGCCAGCTCACCGACGACAGGCTATGGCTACACCTTC
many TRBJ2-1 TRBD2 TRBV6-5 CASSYPGLAYNEQFF TGTGCCAGCAGTTATCCCGGACTAGCCTACAATGAGCAGTTCTTC
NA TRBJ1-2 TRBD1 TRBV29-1 CSVRGTDRGSNYGYTF TGCAGCGTCCGTGGGACAGATCGAGGATCTAACTATGGCTACACCTTC
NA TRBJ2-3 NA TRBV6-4 CATRQKGHTDTQYF TGTGCCACCAGACAGAAGGGACACACAGATACGCAGTATTTT
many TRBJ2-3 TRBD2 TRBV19 CASSRLAPVSDTQYF TGTGCCAGTAGCCGACTAGCGCCCGTTAGTGATACGCAGTATTTT
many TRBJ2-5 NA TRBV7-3 CASSLFAGQQETQYF TGTGCCAGCAGCCTCTTTGCCGGACAGCAAGAGACCCAGTACTTC
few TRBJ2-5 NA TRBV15 CATSRDRSGRETQYF TGTGCCACCAGCAGAGATCGGAGCGGGCGAGAGACCCAGTACTTC
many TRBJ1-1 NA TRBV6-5 CASSQGVMNTEAFF TGTGCCAGCAGTCAAGGGGTCATGAACACTGAAGCTTTCTTT
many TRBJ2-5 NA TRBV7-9 CASSLGAGGTQETQYF TGTGCCAGCAGCTTAGGGGCAGGGGGGACCCAAGAGACCCAGTACTTC
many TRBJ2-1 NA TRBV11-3 CASSSGLRGYNEQFF TGTGCCAGCAGCTCGGGACTCCGGGGCTACAATGAGCAGTTCTTC
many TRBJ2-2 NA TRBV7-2 CASSLVGFTGELFF TGTGCCAGCAGCTTAGTCGGGTTCACCGGGGAGCTGTTTTTT
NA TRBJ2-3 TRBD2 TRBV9 CASSVQAGHTDTQYF TGTGCCAGCAGCGTACAAGCGGGGCACACAGATACGCAGTATTTT
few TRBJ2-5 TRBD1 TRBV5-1 CASSGRDGTGGNEQYF TGCGCCAGCAGCGGCCGGGATGGGACAGGGGGAAATGAGCAGTACTTC
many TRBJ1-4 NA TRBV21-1 CASSKKQATNEKLFF TGTGCCAGCAGTAAAAAACAGGCAACTAATGAAAAACTGTTTTTT
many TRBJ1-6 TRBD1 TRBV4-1 CASSQGDRGLFSPLHF TGCGCCAGCAGCCAGGGGGACAGGGGGCTTTTTTCACCCCTCCACTTT
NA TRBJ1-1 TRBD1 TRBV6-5 CASRTGIMNTEAFF TGTGCCTCTCGGACAGGGATCATGAACACTGAAGCTTTCTTT
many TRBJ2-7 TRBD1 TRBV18 CASSPGTGSYEQYF TGTGCCAGCTCACCTGGGACAGGGTCCTACGAGCAGTACTTC
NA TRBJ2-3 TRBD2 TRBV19 CASSPNLIWSGRSTDTQYF TGTGCCAGTAGTCCCAACCTTATATGGAGCGGGAGGAGCACAGATACGCAGTATTTT
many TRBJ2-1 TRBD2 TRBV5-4 CASSFELAGGVYNEQFF TGTGCCAGCAGCTTCGAATTAGCGGGAGGCGTCTACAATGAGCAGTTCTTC
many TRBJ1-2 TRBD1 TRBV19 CASQTGGGGYTF TGTGCCAGCCAAACAGGGGGCGGAGGCTACACCTTC
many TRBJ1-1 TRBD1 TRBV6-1 CATLQGAGNTEAFF TGTGCCACCTTACAGGGGGCGGGAAACACTGAAGCTTTCTTT
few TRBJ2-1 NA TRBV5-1 CASSLVGGNEQFF TGCGCCAGCAGCTTGGTTGGGGGGAATGAGCAGTTCTTC
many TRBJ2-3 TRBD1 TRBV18 CASSPRAGGFTDTQYF TGTGCCAGCTCACCACGTGCAGGGGGATTCACAGATACGCAGTATTTT
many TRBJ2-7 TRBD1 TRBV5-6 CASSSLGTASYEQYF TGTGCCAGCAGCTCTCTTGGGACAGCCTCCTACGAGCAGTACTTC
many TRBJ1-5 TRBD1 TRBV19 CASSSPLGTGDNQPQHF TGTGCCAGTAGTAGCCCTCTCGGGACAGGGGACAATCAGCCCCAGCATTTT
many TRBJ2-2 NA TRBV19 CASSEAVSRELFF TGTGCCAGTAGTGAGGCTGTGTCCCGGGAGCTGTTTTTT
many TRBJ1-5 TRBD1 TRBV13 CASSSRTGNQPQHF TGTGCCAGCAGCTCGAGGACAGGAAATCAGCCCCAGCATTTT
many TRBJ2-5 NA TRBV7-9 CASSLGQGTETQYF TGTGCCAGCAGCTTAGGTCAGGGGACCGAGACCCAGTACTTC
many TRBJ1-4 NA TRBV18 CASSPSGQNEKLFF TGTGCCAGCTCACCATCTGGACAGAATGAAAAACTGTTTTTT
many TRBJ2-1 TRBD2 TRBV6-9 CASSYPPGTSGRVCGDEQFF TGTGCCAGCAGTTACCCCCCCGGGACTAGCGGGAGAGTTTGTGGTGATGAGCAGTTCTTC
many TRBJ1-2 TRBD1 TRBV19 CASSIDRDRYGYTF TGTGCCAGTAGTATAGATCGGGACAGATATGGCTACACCTTC
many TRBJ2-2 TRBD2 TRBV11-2 CASSLGAGGHTGELFF TGTGCCAGCAGCTTAGGAGCGGGGGGGCATACCGGGGAGCTGTTTTTT
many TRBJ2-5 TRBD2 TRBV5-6 CASSRGLATHQETQYF TGTGCCAGCAGCCGAGGACTAGCGACCCACCAAGAGACCCAGTACTTC
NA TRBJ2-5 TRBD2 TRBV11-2 CASSLLAGEQETQYF TGTGCCAGCAGCTTACTAGCGGGGGAGCAAGAGACCCAGTACTTC
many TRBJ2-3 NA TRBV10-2 CASRGGASDTQYF TGCGCCAGCAGAGGGGGGGCCTCTGATACGCAGTATTTT
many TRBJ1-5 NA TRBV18 CASSPQGGNQPQHF TGTGCCAGCTCACCACAGGGCGGGAATCAGCCCCAGCATTTT